These 12 T cell receptor beta chains share one sample of origin, sequenced in a study of breast tumors, draining lymph nodes, adjacent tissues. MiXCR was run by TCRdb on the multiplex PCR reads, yielding one entry per CDR3 protein. Among 30,000 to 40,000 distinct CDR3 sequences listed, over 55% were seen once. Source material: breast tumor tissue. Receptors originate from a female donor with breast cancer. Some clones in this sample may be carry-over from other donors' samples.

This clonotype was observed at least ten times. The chain carries TRBV6-1 and TRBJ2-7; D is ambiguous. V was trimmed by 6 bases and J by 4 bases, leaving 4 bases between them. This CDR3 comprises 10 residues. Germline CDR1 MNHNS, CDR2 SASEGT. The CDR3 loop is CASSLYEQYF. The CDR3 nucleotides read TGTGCCAGCAGCCTATACGAGCAGTACTTC.

The rearrangement links TRBV14 to TRBJ1-1; 8 bases match TRBD1. Germline assignment: CDR1 SGHDN and CDR2 FVKESK. This CDR3 has 16 amino acids. With V trimmed by 4 bases and J by 4 bases, 11 bases remained unmatched. The CDR3 sequence is CASSRRQGTTSTEAFF. In DNA form, the CDR3 reads TGTGCCAGCAGCCGCAGACAGGGGACTACAAGCACTGAAGCTTTCTTT.

CDR3 DNA: TGTGCCAGCAGTGGAGACAGGATCGTTCATCCATACTCGCAGTATTTT. Its translation is CASSGDRIVHPYSQYF. The chain uses TRBV2 and TRBJ2-3, with D perhaps TRBD1 (6 bases). CDR3 length: 16 residues. The V gene lost 4 bases and the J gene lost 10 bases, with 24 bases spanning the gap. Germline V CDR1 and CDR2: SNHLY, FYNNEI.

About this clonotype: The conserved closing phenylalanine or tryptophan is absent in this CDR3, likely reflecting a read error. The chain couples TRBV20-1 to TRBJ2-3; 9 bases align to TRBD2. This CDR3 has 16 amino acids. Germline V gives CDR1 DFQATT, CDR2 SNEGSKA (reference sequence). Here the CDR3 reads CSASAIAGASTDTQYL. The CDR3 DNA is TGCAGTGCTAGTGCTATAGCGGGGGCTAGCACAGACACGCAGTATCTT.

This clonotype occurred many times. A read error is possible here, since a much larger clone lies one base away. V and J are TRBV7-9 and TRBJ2-5, with D perhaps matching TRBD1 (7 bases). This CDR3 has 15 amino acids. Per the germline V gene, CDR1 is SEHNR and CDR2 is FQNEAQ (reference sequence). CDR3 region: CASSPRGGGVQTQHF. The CDR3 coding sequence is TGTGCCAGCAGCCCCCGCGGAGGGGGCGTTCAGACCCAGCACTTC. Supplemented by reference TRBV7-9 and TRBJ2-5, the full variable domain reads DTGVSQNPRHKITKRGQNVTFRCDPISEHNRLYWYRQTLGQGPEFLTYFQNEAQLEKSRLLSDRFSAERPKGSFSTLEIQRTEQGDSAMYLCASSPRGGGVQTQHFGPGTRLLVL.

CDR3 sequence (DNA): TGCAGCCTCTACGATTTGCGCACAAAACCCACAGATACGCAGTATTTT. Protein product: CSLYDLRTKPTDTQYF. V gene TRBV20-1 combines with J gene TRBJ2-3; no firm D call. From germline, CDR1 is DFQATT and CDR2 SNEGSKA (reference sequence). The CDR3 runs to 16 residues.

This clonotype appeared a single time. The chain combines TRBV19 with TRBJ2-5; tentatively, D is TRBD1 (6 bases). Trimming pared 5 bases from V and 0 bases from J, leaving 10 bases between. The CDR3 sequence is 14 residues long. The germline gives CDR1 LNHDA, CDR2 SQIVND (reference sequence). The CDR3 loop is CASSVGANQETQYF. CDR3 bases: TGTGCCAGTAGTGTGGGGGCTAACCAAGAGACCCAGTACTTC. Together with reference TRBV19 and TRBJ2-5, the CDR3 gives the full variable domain: DGGITQSPKYLFRKEGQNVTLSCEQNLNHDAMYWYRQDPGQGLRLIYYSQIVNDFQKGDIAEGYSVSREKKESFPLTVTSAQKNPTAFYLCASSVGANQETQYFGPGTRLLVL.

This rearrangement joins TRBV7-2 to TRBJ2-5; D may be TRBD2 (5 bases). The V gene's germline CDR1 is SGHTA and CDR2 FQGNSA. CDR3 length: 11 amino acids. V was clipped by 5 bases and J by 7 bases, with 8 bases between them. The CDR3 DNA sequence: TGTGCCAGCAGCATAGGAGGGACCCAGTACTTC. Translated: CASSIGGTQYF.

The CDR3 is CSARKGQGTSYEQYF. CDR3 coding DNA: TGCAGTGCTAGAAAGGGACAGGGAACCTCCTACGAGCAGTACTTC. The chain uses TRBV20-1 and TRBJ2-7; TRBD1 agrees at 9 bases. V gave up 2 bases and J gave up 0 bases; unmatched junction bases: 5. The CDR3 runs 15 residues. Germline CDR1 DFQATT, CDR2 SNEGSKA (reference sequence).

The gene calls are TRBV29-1 and TRBJ2-1; TRBD2 matches 7 bases. J was trimmed by 4 bases and V by 5 bases; bases with no gene match: 8. Germline loops: CDR1 SQVTM, CDR2 ANQGSEA. CDR3 length: 14 residues. The CDR3 nucleotides read TGCAGCGTTAAGAGCGGGAAGACATACAATGAGCAGTTCTTC. Protein product: CSVKSGKTYNEQFF.

A remark on this clonotype: The junction differs from germline at one of its ends, possibly a read error. The chain employs TRBV4-1 and TRBJ2-1; the D gene is possibly TRBD1 (6 bases). Germline CDR1 is MGHRA and CDR2 is YSYEKL. The CDR3 contains 15 residues. CDR3 DNA sequence: TGTGCCAGCAGCCAAGAGGCCAGGGGAGTGAATGAGCAGTTCTTC. Residues: CASSQEARGVNEQFF.

In this sample, this clonotype turned up a few times. This chain joins TRBV7-2 and TRBJ2-2; D not resolved. Germline V gene lookup returns CDR1 SGHTA and CDR2 FQGNSA. Trimming stripped 0 bases from V and 1 base from J, with 6 bases between. There are 15 residues in the CDR3. The CDR3 loop reads CASSLAPGNTGELFF. The DNA of the CDR3 is TGTGCCAGCAGCTTAGCGCCCGGGAACACCGGGGAGCTGTTTTTT.